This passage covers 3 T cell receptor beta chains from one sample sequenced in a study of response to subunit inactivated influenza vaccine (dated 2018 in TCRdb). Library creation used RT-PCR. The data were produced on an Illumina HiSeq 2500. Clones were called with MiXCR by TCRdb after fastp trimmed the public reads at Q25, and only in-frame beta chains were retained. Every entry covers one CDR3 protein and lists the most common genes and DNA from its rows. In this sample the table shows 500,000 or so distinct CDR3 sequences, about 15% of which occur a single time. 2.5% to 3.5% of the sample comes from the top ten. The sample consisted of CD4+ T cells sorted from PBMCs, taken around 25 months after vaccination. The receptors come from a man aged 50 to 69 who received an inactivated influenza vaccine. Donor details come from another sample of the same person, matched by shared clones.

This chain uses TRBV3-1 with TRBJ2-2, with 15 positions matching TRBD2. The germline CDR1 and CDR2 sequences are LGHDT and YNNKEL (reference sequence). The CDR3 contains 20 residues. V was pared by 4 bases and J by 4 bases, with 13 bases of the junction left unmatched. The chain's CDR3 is CASSPQRGLAGGVGTGELFF. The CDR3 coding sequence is TGTGCCAGCAGCCCCCAAAGGGGACTAGCGGGAGGAGTCGGCACCGGGGAGCTGTTTTTT.

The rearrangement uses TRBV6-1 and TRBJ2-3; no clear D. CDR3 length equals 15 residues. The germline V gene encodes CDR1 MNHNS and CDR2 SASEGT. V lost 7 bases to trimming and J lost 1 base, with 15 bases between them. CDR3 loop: CASIHRTPGTDTQYF. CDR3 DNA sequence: TGTGCCAGCATTCACCGGACCCCTGGCACAGATACGCAGTATTTT.

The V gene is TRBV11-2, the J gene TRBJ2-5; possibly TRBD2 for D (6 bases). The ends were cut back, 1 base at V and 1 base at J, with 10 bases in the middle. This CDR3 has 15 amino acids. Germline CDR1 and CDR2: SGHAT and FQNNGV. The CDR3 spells CASSLGIAVQETQYF. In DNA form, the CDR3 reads TGTGCCAGCAGCTTAGGAATAGCGGTCCAAGAGACCCAGTACTTC.